Listed below are T cell receptor beta chains from one sample, sequenced in a study of T cell repertoires in cytomegalovirus infection. TCRdb called the reads again in MiXCR, with one record for every CDR3 protein. The table lists around 300,000 distinct CDR3 sequences, 20% to 25% of them singletons. What these receptors recognize is not known. The sequencing used cultured PBMCs, collected from culture after CMV antigen stimulation. These receptors all stem from a human donor in good health (CMV status not recorded). Some clones in this sample may be carry-over from other donors' samples. CDR3s include the opening cysteine and the closing phenylalanine or tryptophan. Each record gives: D gene, V gene, J gene, clone size, CDR3 protein, CDR3 DNA. D genes are given only for firm matches. The size entry is marked missing in some rows and otherwise reads once, few, many or a size class.

d_gene: .; v_gene: TRBV12-3/TRBV12-4; j_gene: TRBJ1-4; abundance: .; CDR3aa: CASSLQGLSEKLFF; CDR3nt: TGTGCCAGCAGTTTACAGGGTTTGAGTGAAAAACTGTTTTTT
d_gene: .; v_gene: TRBV4-3; j_gene: TRBJ2-1; abundance: .; CDR3aa: CASSYYYGTGGYNEQFF; CDR3nt: TGCGCCAGCAGCTACTATTATGGGACTGGAGGCTACAATGAGCAGTTCTTC
d_gene: .; v_gene: TRBV12-3/TRBV12-4; j_gene: TRBJ1-2; abundance: .; CDR3aa: CASSARGIYGYTF; CDR3nt: TGTGCCAGCAGCGCCCGGGGAATATATGGCTACACCTTC
d_gene: .; v_gene: TRBV10-3; j_gene: TRBJ2-7; abundance: .; CDR3aa: CAISDGTRSYEQYF; CDR3nt: TGTGCCATCAGTGATGGGACCCGCTCCTACGAGCAGTACTTC
d_gene: TRBD2; v_gene: TRBV12-3/TRBV12-4; j_gene: TRBJ2-5; abundance: many; CDR3aa: CASRGGRRTGKETQYF; CDR3nt: TGTGCCAGCAGGGGGGGGAGAAGGACCGGCAAAGAGACCCAGTACTTC
d_gene: .; v_gene: TRBV12-3/TRBV12-4; j_gene: TRBJ1-1; abundance: .; CDR3aa: CASRLGTFEAFF; CDR3nt: TGTGCCAGCAGGCTAGGAACCTTTGAAGCTTTCTTT
d_gene: TRBD1; v_gene: TRBV7-6; j_gene: TRBJ2-1; abundance: many; CDR3aa: CASSGPRDRVSYNEQFF; CDR3nt: TGTGCCAGCAGCGGACCCCGGGACAGGGTTTCCTACAATGAGCAGTTCTTC
d_gene: .; v_gene: TRBV2; j_gene: TRBJ2-5; abundance: many; CDR3aa: CATSRGGRETQYF; CDR3nt: TGTGCCACCTCCAGGGGGGGGCGAGAGACCCAGTACTTC
d_gene: .; v_gene: TRBV6-2/TRBV6-3; j_gene: TRBJ2-3; abundance: .; CDR3aa: CASSTPGLLGAQYF; CDR3nt: TGTGCCAGCAGTACCCCGGGACTTCTAGGAGCGCAGTATTTT
d_gene: .; v_gene: TRBV20-1; j_gene: TRBJ2-1; abundance: few; CDR3aa: CSARFARRTLYNEQFF; CDR3nt: TGCAGTGCTAGATTTGCTAGGCGAACCCTCTACAATGAGCAGTTCTTC
d_gene: TRBD2; v_gene: TRBV28; j_gene: TRBJ2-7; abundance: few; CDR3aa: CASSPTSGWYEQYF; CDR3nt: TGTGCCAGCAGCCCAACTAGCGGGTGGTACGAGCAGTACTTC
d_gene: .; v_gene: TRBV4-1; j_gene: TRBJ1-1; abundance: .; CDR3aa: CASSPKTITTEAFF; CDR3nt: TGCGCCAGCAGCCCTAAGACAATCACCACTGAAGCTTTCTTT
d_gene: TRBD1; v_gene: TRBV7-2; j_gene: TRBJ1-2; abundance: many; CDR3aa: CASQNYQGADYTF; CDR3nt: TGTGCCAGCCAGAACTACCAGGGGGCGGACTACACCTTC
d_gene: .; v_gene: TRBV13; j_gene: TRBJ2-7; abundance: few; CDR3aa: CASSLTAGGNYEQYF; CDR3nt: TGTGCCAGCAGCTTAACGGCAGGGGGGAACTACGAGCAGTACTTC
d_gene: .; v_gene: TRBV7-2; j_gene: TRBJ1-1; abundance: many; CDR3aa: CASSSRAGLNTEAFF; CDR3nt: TGTGCCAGCAGCTCTAGGGCAGGATTGAACACTGAAGCTTTCTTT
d_gene: .; v_gene: TRBV7-2; j_gene: TRBJ1-5; abundance: few; CDR3aa: CASSLRGGGNQPQHF; CDR3nt: TGTGCCAGCAGCTTACGGGGGGGAGGCAATCAGCCCCAGCATTTT
d_gene: .; v_gene: TRBV20-1; j_gene: TRBJ2-1; abundance: .; CDR3aa: CSARDFLTTNEQFF; CDR3nt: TGCAGTGCTAGAGATTTCCTTACGACCAATGAGCAGTTCTTC
d_gene: TRBD1; v_gene: TRBV7-2; j_gene: TRBJ1-4; abundance: many; CDR3aa: CASSPLRDRNEKLFF; CDR3nt: TGTGCCAGCAGCCCACTCCGGGACAGGAATGAAAAACTGTTTTTT
d_gene: .; v_gene: TRBV12-5; j_gene: TRBJ2-7; abundance: few; CDR3aa: CASVLSYEQYF; CDR3nt: TGTGCTAGTGTTTTGTCCTACGAGCAGTACTTC
d_gene: .; v_gene: TRBV7-2; j_gene: TRBJ1-1; abundance: .; CDR3aa: CASSSLQLNTEAFF; CDR3nt: TGTGCCAGCAGCAGCCTACAGCTGAACACTGAAGCTTTCTTT